This passage covers 14 T cell receptor beta chains from one sample sequenced in a study of control samples from healthy donors and cancer patients. Measured with immunoSEQ multiplex PCR; TCRdb has only the in-frame clones, and not every one. The table lists over 150,000 clones, around 94% of them singletons. The specimen sequenced was blood. The source of these receptors is a woman between 18 and 29 years old in good health.

The chain has TRBV4-1 and TRBJ2-1; 10 bases map to TRBD2. The CDR3 runs to 16 residues. CDR1 is MGHRA and CDR2 is YSYEKL in the germline V gene. V shed 4 bases, J shed 7 bases, and the junction held 10 bases outside the gene matches. This CDR3 is CASSREGTSDLNEQFF. The CDR3 DNA reads TGCGCCAGCAGCCGCGAAGGGACTAGCGACTTGAATGAGCAGTTCTTC.

The J gene is TRBJ1-2, the V gene TRBV25-1, with D uncertain. Trimming took off 4 bases at V and 2 bases at J, with 5 bases between the two ends. CDR1 MGHDK and CDR2 SYGVNS come from the germline V gene. The CDR3 is 12 amino acids. CDR3 DNA: TGTGCCAGCAGTGGCGGGAACTATGGCTACACCTTC. This sequence encodes CASSGGNYGYTF.

In DNA form, the CDR3 reads TGTGCCATCGGGGCCCGGGCCGGGGAGACCCAGTACTTC. It is translated as CAIGARAGETQYF. This rearrangement joins TRBV12-3 or TRBV12-4 to TRBJ2-5; D is possibly TRBD1 or TRBD2 (5 bases each). Trimming stripped 10 bases from V and 5 bases from J, with 17 bases between. The CDR3 sequence is 13 residues long.

The chain is built from TRBV7-8 and TRBJ2-3; weak D call: TRBD2 (5 bases). The V gene's germline CDR1 is SGHVS and CDR2 FQNEAQ. This CDR3 is 14 amino acids long. Trimming took off 3 bases at V and 5 bases at J, with 12 bases between the two ends. In DNA form, the CDR3 reads TGTGCCAGCAGCTTTTCCCGAGGAGGAGATACGCAGTATTTT. Its protein is CASSFSRGGDTQYF.

The chain is built from TRBV5-6 and TRBJ2-7; maybe TRBD2 (5 bases). V was shortened by 5 bases and J by 3 bases, with 12 bases between the two germline ends. Germline lookup yields CDR1 SGHDT and CDR2 YYEEEE. This CDR3 has 13 residues. The CDR3 sequence: CASRRGELYEQYF. The CDR3 DNA is TGTGCCAGCAGGCGTGGGGAGCTCTACGAGCAGTACTTC.

The gene calls are TRBV3-1 (or the pseudogene TRBV3-2) and TRBJ2-6; 7 bases map to TRBD2. This CDR3 has 19 amino acids. CDR1 and CDR2 (germline): LGHDT, YNNKEL (reference sequence). Trimming removed 2 bases from V and 0 bases from J; junction bases left unmatched: 10. CDR3 region: CASSQHPGGSRSGANVLTF. Here the CDR3 DNA reads TGTGCCAGCAGCCAACACCCGGGAGGCAGTCGCTCTGGGGCCAACGTCCTGACTTTC.

The rearrangement links TRBV6-2 or TRBV6-3 to TRBJ1-5; D gene unclear. Germline V CDR1 and CDR2: MNHEY, SVGEGT. V was shortened by 6 bases and J by 5 bases, with 14 bases between the two germline ends. The CDR3 consists of 14 residues. This chain's CDR3 is CASSPLTRYQPQHF. In DNA form, the CDR3 reads TGTGCCAGCAGCCCTCTTACTCGTTATCAGCCCCAGCATTTT.

The V call is TRBV9, the J call TRBJ2-7, with 9 bases aligning to TRBD2. The CDR3 is 14 residues long. Germline V gene data show CDR1 as SGDLS and CDR2 as YYNGEE. Trimming removed 3 bases from V and 2 bases from J; junction bases left unmatched: 3. The CDR3 sequence: CASSAAGGPYEQYF. DNA for the CDR3: TGTGCCAGCAGCGCCGCGGGAGGGCCCTACGAGCAGTACTTC.

This sequence joins TRBV6-2 or TRBV6-3 and TRBJ1-2; no clear D. The length of the CDR3 is 13 residues. CDR1 and CDR2 (germline): MNHEY, SVGEGT. The V and J ends lost 2 bases and 8 bases respectively, with 12 bases between them. The CDR3, as DNA: TGTGCCAGCAGTTACGACGGCGCCGGGGGCTACACCTTC. It translates to CASSYDGAGGYTF.

The gene calls are TRBV10-3 and TRBJ1-2; no firm D call. The germline V gene encodes CDR1 ENHRY and CDR2 SYGVKD. This CDR3 has 15 amino acids. The ends were cut back, 0 bases at V and 0 bases at J, with 8 bases in the middle. The CDR3 nucleotides are TGTGCCATCAGTGAGTCAGGGAGAACTAACTATGGCTACACCTTC. Encoded protein: CAISESGRTNYGYTF.

A remark on this clone: The same CDR3 is also encoded by other DNA sequences in this sample. The rearrangement joins TRBV19 to TRBJ2-7, with D maybe TRBD1 (5 bases). Germline CDR1 reads LNHDA; CDR2 reads SQIVND (reference sequence). This CDR3 has 12 amino acids. Trimming left V 1 base short and J 6 bases short, with 7 bases between. The CDR3: CASSIGGSEQYF. The CDR3 DNA follows: TGTGCCAGTAGTATAGGGGGCAGCGAGCAGTACTTC.

The chain joins TRBV6-6 to TRBJ2-1; D ambiguous. Germline CDR1 reads MNHNY; CDR2 reads SVGAGI (reference sequence). The V end was cut by 2 bases, the J end by 7 bases, with 3 bases between. This CDR3 contains 11 residues. The CDR3 nucleotides read TGTGCCAGCAGTTACCGGAATGAGCAGTTCTTC. As protein: CASSYRNEQFF.

The genes are TRBV28 and TRBJ2-1, with a weak D call TRBD2 (5 bases). The CDR3 covers 13 residues. The V end was cut by 5 bases, the J end by 6 bases, with 11 bases between. Germline CDR1 and CDR2: MDHEN and SYDVKM. CDR3 loop: CASSPIAGNEQFF. CDR3 coding DNA: TGTGCCAGCAGTCCCATCGCGGGCAATGAGCAGTTCTTC. Together with reference TRBV28 and TRBJ2-1, the CDR3 gives the full variable domain: DVKVTQSSRYLVKRTGEKVFLECVQDMDHENMFWYRQDPGLGLRLIYFSYDVKMKEKGDIPEGYSVSREKKERFSLILESASTNQTSMYLCASSPIAGNEQFFGPGTRLTVL.

This clone appeared a few times. The rearrangement joins TRBV10-3 to TRBJ2-7, with TRBD1 matching 7 bases. V shed 2 bases and J 3 bases; nucleotides not matched to a gene: 7. This CDR3 contains 15 residues. Germline CDR1 and CDR2: ENHRY and SYGVKD. Written as DNA, the CDR3 is TGTGCCATCAGTGAGGGGGACAGTTACTTCTACGAGCAGTACTTC. This sequence encodes CAISEGDSYFYEQYF.